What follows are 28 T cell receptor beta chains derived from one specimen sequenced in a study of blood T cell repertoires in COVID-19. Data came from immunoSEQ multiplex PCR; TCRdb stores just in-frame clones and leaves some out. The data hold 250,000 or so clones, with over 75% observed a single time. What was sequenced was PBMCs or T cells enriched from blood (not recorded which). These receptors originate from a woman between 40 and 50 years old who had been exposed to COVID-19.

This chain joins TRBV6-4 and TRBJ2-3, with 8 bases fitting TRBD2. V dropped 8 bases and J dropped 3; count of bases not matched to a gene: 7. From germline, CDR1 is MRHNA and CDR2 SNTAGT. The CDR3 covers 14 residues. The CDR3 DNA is TGTGCCAGCTCCCCCGGGGGGGAAACAGATACGCAGTATTTT. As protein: CASSPGGETDTQYF.

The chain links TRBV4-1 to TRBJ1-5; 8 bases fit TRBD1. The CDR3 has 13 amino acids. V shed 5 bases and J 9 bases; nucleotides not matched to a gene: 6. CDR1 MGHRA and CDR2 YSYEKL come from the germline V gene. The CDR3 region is CASSSGQGRPQHF. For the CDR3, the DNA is TGCGCCAGCAGCTCCGGACAGGGTCGGCCCCAGCATTTT.

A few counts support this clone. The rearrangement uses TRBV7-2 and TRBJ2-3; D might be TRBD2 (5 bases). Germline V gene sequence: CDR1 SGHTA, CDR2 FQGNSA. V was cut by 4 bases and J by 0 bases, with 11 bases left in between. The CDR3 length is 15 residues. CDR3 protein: CASSSDYLSTDTQYF. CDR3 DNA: TGTGCCAGCAGCTCAGACTACCTAAGCACAGATACGCAGTATTTT. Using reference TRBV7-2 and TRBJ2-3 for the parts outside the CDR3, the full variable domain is GAGVSQSPSNKVTEKGKDVELRCDPISGHTALYWYRQSLGQGLEFLIYFQGNSAPDKSGLPSDRFSAERTGGSVSTLTIQRTQQEDSAVYLCASSSDYLSTDTQYFGPGTRLTVL.

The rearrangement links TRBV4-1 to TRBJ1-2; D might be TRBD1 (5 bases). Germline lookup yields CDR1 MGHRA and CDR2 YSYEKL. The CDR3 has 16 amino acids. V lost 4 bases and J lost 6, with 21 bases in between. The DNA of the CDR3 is TGCGCCAGCAGCCGAAGGGTTTCCAGGGAGGACCATGGCTACACCTTC. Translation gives CASSRRVSREDHGYTF.

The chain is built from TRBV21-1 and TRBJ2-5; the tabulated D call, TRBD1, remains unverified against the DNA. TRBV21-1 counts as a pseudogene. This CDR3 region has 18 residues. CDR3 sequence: CASSPTRVTGGGEETQYF. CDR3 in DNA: TGTGCCAGCAGCCCGACAAGGGTAACAGGGGGAGGGGAAGAGACCCAGTACTTC.

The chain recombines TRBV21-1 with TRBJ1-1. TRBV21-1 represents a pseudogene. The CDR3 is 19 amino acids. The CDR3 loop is CASSKGRRRKLTVNTEAFF. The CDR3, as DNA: TGTGCCAGCAGCAAAGGTCGGAGGAGGAAGCTAACTGTGAACACTGAAGCTTTCTTT.

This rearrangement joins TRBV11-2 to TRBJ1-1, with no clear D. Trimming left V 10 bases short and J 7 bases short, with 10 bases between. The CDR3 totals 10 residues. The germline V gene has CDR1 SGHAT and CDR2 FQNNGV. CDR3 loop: CATGPVEAFF. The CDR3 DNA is TGTGCCACTGGGCCTGTTGAAGCTTTCTTT.

CDR3 in amino acids: CASSEPGGHRTEAFF. For the CDR3, the DNA is TGTGCCAGTAGTGAACCAGGTGGTCATAGGACTGAAGCTTTCTTT. The chain joins TRBV19 to TRBJ1-1; D call uncertain. Germline CDR1 LNHDA, CDR2 SQIVND (reference sequence). This CDR3 is built from 15 residues. Trimming pared 5 bases from V and 5 bases from J, leaving 18 bases between.

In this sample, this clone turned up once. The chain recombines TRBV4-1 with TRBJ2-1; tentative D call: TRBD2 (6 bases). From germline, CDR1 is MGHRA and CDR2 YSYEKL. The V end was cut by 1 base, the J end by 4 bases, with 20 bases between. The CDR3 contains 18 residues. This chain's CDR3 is CASSQGRAGGTKYNEQFF. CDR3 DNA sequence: TGCGCCAGCAGCCAAGGTCGGGCTGGCGGGACGAAATACAATGAGCAGTTCTTC.

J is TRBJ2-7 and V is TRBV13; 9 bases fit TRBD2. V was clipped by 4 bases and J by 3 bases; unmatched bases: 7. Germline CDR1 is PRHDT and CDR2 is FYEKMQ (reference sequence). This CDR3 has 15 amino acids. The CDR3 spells CASSSRTSAYYEQYV. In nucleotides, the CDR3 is TGTGCCAGCAGCTCCCGGACTAGCGCCTACTACGAGCAGTACGTC.

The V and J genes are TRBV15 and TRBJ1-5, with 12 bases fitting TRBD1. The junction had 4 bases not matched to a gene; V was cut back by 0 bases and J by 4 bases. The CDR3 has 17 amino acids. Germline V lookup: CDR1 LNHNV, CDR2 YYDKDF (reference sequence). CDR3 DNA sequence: TGTGCCACCAGCAGAGAAGAGGGACAGGGGGCTAATCAGCCCCAGCATTTT. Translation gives CATSREEGQGANQPQHF.

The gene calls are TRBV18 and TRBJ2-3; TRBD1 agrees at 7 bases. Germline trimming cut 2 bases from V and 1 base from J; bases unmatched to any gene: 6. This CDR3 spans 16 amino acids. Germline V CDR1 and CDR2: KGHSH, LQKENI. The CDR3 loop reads CASSPIPGQGTDTQYF. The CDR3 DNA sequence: TGTGCCAGCTCACCAATTCCTGGACAGGGCACAGATACGCAGTATTTT.

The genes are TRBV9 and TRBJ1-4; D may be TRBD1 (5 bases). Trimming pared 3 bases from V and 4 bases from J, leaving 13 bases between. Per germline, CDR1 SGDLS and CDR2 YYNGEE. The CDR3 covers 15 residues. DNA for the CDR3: TGTGCCAGCAGCGCGGGGGGTGGACGTAATGAAAAACTGTTTTTT. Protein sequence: CASSAGGGRNEKLFF.

CDR3 DNA: TGTGCCAGCAGCTTAAATACAGCACAAGAGACCCAGTACTTC. This codes for CASSLNTAQETQYF. The chain recombines TRBV7-2 with TRBJ2-5; D is ambiguous. Between the trimmed V and J ends, which lost 2 bases and 2 bases, there was a span of 9 bases. CDR3 length equals 14 residues. Germline assignment: CDR1 SGHTA and CDR2 FQGNSA.

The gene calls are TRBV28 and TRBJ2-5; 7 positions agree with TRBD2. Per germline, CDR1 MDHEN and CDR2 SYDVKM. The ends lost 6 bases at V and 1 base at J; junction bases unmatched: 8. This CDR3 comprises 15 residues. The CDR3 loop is CASRLERGRQETQYF. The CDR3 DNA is TGTGCCAGCAGACTGGAGCGGGGACGCCAAGAGACCCAGTACTTC. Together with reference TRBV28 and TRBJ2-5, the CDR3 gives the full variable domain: DVKVTQSSRYLVKRTGEKVFLECVQDMDHENMFWYRQDPGLGLRLIYFSYDVKMKEKGDIPEGYSVSREKKERFSLILESASTNQTSMYLCASRLERGRQETQYFGPGTRLLVL.

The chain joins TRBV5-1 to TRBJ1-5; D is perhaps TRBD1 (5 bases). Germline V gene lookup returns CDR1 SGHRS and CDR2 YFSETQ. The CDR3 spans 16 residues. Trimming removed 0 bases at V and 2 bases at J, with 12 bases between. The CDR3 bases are TGCGCCAGCAGCTTGGGGGGCAGTTTAGGCAATCAGCCCCAGCATTTT. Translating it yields CASSLGGSLGNQPQHF.

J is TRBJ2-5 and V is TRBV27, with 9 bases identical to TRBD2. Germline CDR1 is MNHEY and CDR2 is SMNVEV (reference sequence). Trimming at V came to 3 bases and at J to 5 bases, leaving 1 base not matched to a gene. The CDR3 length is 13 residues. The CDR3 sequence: CASSFSGSETQYF. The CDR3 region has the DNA TGTGCCAGCAGTTTTAGCGGGAGTGAGACCCAGTACTTC.

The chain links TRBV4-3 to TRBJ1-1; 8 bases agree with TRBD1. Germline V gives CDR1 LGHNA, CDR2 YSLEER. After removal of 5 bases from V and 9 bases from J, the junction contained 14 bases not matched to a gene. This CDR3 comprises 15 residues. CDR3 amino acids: CASSSRPGQAAQAFF. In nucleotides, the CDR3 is TGCGCCAGCAGCTCCCGACCGGGACAGGCCGCGCAAGCTTTCTTT.

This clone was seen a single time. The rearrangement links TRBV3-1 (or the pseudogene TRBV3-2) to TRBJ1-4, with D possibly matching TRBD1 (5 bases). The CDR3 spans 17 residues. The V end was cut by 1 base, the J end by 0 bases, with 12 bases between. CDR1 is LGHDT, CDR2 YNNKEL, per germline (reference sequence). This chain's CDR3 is CASSQASGSTTNEKLFF. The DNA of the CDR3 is TGTGCCAGCAGCCAAGCATCAGGGTCTACAACTAATGAAAAACTGTTTTTT.

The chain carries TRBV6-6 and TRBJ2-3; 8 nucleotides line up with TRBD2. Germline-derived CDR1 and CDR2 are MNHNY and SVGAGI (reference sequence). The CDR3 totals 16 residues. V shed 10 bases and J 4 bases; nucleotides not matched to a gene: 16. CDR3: CATQAKGLAGPDTQYF. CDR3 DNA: TGTGCCACCCAAGCGAAAGGACTAGCAGGTCCAGATACGCAGTATTTT.

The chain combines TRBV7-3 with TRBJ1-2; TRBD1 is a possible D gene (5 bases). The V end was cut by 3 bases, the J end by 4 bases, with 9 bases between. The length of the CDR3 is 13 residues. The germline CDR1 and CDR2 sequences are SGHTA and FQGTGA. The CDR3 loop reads CASSFQGGYGYTF. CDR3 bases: TGTGCCAGCAGCTTCCAGGGCGGCTATGGCTACACCTTC.

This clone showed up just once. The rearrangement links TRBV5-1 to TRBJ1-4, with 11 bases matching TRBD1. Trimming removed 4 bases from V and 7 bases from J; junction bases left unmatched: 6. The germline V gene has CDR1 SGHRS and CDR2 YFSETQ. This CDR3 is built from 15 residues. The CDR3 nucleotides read TGCGCCAGCAGCGTCGGACAGGGGGCGTTTGAAAAACTGTTTTTT. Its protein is CASSVGQGAFEKLFF.

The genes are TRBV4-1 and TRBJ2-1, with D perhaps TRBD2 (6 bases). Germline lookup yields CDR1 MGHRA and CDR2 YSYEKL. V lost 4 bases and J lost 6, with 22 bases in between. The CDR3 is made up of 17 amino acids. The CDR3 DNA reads TGCGCCAGCAGCCCTGTCTTAGTAGCGGTTTATAGCAATGAGCAGTTCTTC. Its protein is CASSPVLVAVYSNEQFF.

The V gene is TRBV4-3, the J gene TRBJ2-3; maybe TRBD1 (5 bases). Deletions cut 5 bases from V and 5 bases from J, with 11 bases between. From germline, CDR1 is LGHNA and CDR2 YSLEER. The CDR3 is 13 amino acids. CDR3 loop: CASSLLQGDTQYF. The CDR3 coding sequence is TGCGCCAGCAGCTTACTGCAGGGAGATACGCAGTATTTT.

In DNA form, the CDR3 reads TGTGCCACCCTGGGACAGGACCTCATGAACACTGAAGCTTTCTTT. Protein: CATLGQDLMNTEAFF. The rearrangement joins TRBV28 to TRBJ1-1; 8 bases agree with TRBD1. The germline CDR1 and CDR2 sequences are MDHEN and SYDVKM. Germline trimming cut 10 bases from V and 0 bases from J; bases unmatched to any gene: 10. There are 15 residues in the CDR3.

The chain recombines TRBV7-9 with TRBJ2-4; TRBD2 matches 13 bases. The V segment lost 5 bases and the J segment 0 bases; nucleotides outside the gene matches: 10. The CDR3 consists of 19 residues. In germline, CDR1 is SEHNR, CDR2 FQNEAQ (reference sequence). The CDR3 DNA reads TGTGCCAGCAGCCTCGTTGGGACTAGCGGGATTCTAGCCAAAAACATTCAGTACTTC. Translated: CASSLVGTSGILAKNIQYF. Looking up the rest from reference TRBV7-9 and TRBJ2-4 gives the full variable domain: DTGVSQNPRHKITKRGQNVTFRCDPISEHNRLYWYRQTLGQGPEFLTYFQNEAQLEKSRLLSDRFSAERPKGSFSTLEIQRTEQGDSAMYLCASSLVGTSGILAKNIQYFGAGTRLSVL.

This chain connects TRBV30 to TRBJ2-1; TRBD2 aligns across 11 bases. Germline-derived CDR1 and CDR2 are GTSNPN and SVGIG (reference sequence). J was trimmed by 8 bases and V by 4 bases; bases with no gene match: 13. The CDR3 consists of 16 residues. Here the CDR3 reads CAWIGGLAGGIHEQFF. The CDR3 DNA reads TGTGCCTGGATAGGGGGTCTAGCGGGAGGAATCCATGAGCAGTTCTTC.

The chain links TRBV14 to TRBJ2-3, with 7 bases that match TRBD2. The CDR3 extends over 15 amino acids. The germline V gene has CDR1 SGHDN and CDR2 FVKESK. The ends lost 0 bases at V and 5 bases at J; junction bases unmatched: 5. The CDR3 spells CASSQDLASGDTQYF. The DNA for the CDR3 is TGTGCCAGCAGCCAAGATTTGGCTAGCGGAGATACGCAGTATTTT.